This T cell receptor beta chain was found in a study of CD8 T cells in Susac syndrome. Study-wide results and caveats: The study conceded that its TCR sequencing and HLA analysis involved relatively few individuals.

Random-hexamer reverse transcription was applied to roughly 0.5 to 1 ug RNA. Each CDR3 protein gets one entry after TCRdb re-called the immunoSEQ multiplex PCR reads with MiXCR. The sample includes approximately 190,000 distinct CDR3 sequences, approximately 94% seen only once; the top ten take 0.1%. The V gene end was trimmed by 4 bases and the J gene end by 7 bases; junction bases not matched to a gene: 6. Germline V gives CDR1 MGHDK, CDR2 SYGVNS. CDR3 length equals 16 residues. As concerns this clonotype: The antigen is unknown.

The sequence was obtained from a human donor in good health. V is TRBV25-1 and J is TRBJ2-1, with 14 bases matching TRBD2. What was sequenced was CD4+ T cells from PBMCs. The CDR3 region has the DNA TGTGCCAGCAGTGTCCGACTAGCGGGGGGGCGAAATGAGCAGTTCTTC. The encoded protein is CASSVRLAGGRNEQFF.